The sequence of this TCR beta chain was determined in a study of blood T cell repertoires in COVID-19. About the research overall: Samples taken during acute and convalescent COVID-19 were collected in the United States, Italy and Spain. PBMCs, B-cell-depleted T cells, or T cells were the source of the cDNA or gDNA that made up the material.

A note on this clone: The identical CDR3 is also encoded by other nucleotide sequences in the sample.

The CDR3 is 15 amino acids. The ends lost 6 bases at V and 6 bases at J; junction bases unmatched: 11. Germline assignment: CDR1 SGHRS and CDR2 YFSETQ. Per the study methods: For nucleated cells, counts were estimated from reference gene primer amplification. The repertoire was sequenced with immunoSEQ multiplex PCR; TCRdb's copy has only in-frame clones and lacks some. That table is the source of V, J and clone size, and D and trimming were worked out from the DNA. The table lists some 530,000 clones, about nine tenths of them singletons, with approximately 8% in the top ten. The J gene is TRBJ1-1, the V gene TRBV5-1, with 10 bases that match TRBD1. The sequence was obtained from a woman aged 55-69 years who had recovered from COVID-19. The sequenced sample was PBMCs or T cells enriched from blood (not recorded which). The CDR3 sequence: CASTPSGTGVSEAFF. CDR3 DNA sequence: TGCGCCAGCACCCCTAGTGGGACAGGGGTATCTGAAGCTTTCTTT.